Sequencing of this TCR beta chain was carried out in a study of blood T cell repertoires in COVID-19. At the level of the study: The United States, Italy and Spain supplied acute and convalescent COVID-19 samples. The analysed material was cDNA or gDNA that came from T cells, B-cell-depleted T cells, or PBMCs.

Seattle researchers signed up patients amid active infection and tracked them longitudinally. As handled by the study authors: Counts of nucleated cells, estimated from reference gene primer amplification, were obtained. The protocol was immunoSEQ multiplex PCR, while the TCRdb copy is restricted to in-frame clones and leaves out a portion. The V and J calls and the clone size are those of that table, but D and trimming were determined from the DNA. The sample lists tens of thousands of clones; roughly 84% were seen once. Germline values: CDR1 SGHRS, CDR2 YFSETQ. Trimming shortened V by 4 bases and J by 0 bases, and 11 bases separated the two germline ends. This CDR3 spans 15 amino acids.

The source of this sequence is a man aged 25 to 40 with COVID-19, enrolled during active disease. This chain joins TRBV5-1 and TRBJ1-5, with D hard to call. The sequencing sample was made of peripheral blood. The DNA for the CDR3 is TGCGCCAGCAGCCCCGGCGGGGATAGCAATCAGCCCCAGCATTTT. Translated: CASSPGGDSNQPQHF.